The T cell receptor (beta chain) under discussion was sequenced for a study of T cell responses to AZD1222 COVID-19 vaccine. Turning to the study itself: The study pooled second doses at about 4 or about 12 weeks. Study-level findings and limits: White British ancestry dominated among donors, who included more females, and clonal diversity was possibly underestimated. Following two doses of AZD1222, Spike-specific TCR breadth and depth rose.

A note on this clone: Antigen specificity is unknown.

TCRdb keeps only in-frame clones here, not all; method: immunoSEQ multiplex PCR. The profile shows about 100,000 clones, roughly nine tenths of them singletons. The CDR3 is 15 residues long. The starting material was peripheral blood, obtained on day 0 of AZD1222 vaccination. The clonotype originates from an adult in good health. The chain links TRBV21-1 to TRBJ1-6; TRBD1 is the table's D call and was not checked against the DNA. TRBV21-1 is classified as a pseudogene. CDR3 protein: CASSAGQPVGSPLHF. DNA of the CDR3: TGTGCCAGCAGCGCCGGACAACCGGTCGGTTCACCCCTCCACTTT.